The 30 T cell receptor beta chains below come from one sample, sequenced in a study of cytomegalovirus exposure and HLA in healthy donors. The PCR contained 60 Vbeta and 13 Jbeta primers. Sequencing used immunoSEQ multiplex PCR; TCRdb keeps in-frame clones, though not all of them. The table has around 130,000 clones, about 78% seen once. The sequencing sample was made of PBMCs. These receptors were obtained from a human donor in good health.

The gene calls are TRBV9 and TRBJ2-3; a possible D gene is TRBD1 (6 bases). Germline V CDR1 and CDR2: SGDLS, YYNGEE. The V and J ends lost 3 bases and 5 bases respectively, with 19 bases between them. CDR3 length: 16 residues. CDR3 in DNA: TGTGCCAGCAGCGACCGATACAGGGACCCCGGAGATACGCAGTATTTT. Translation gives CASSDRYRDPGDTQYF.

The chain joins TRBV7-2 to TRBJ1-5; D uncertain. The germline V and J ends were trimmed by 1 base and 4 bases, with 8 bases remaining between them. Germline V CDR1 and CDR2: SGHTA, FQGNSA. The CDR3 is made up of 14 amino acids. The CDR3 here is CASSLGRANQPQHF. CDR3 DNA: TGTGCCAGCAGCTTAGGGCGGGCAAATCAGCCCCAGCATTTT.

The CDR3 loop is CASSLAGDRNQPQHF. The CDR3 bases are TGTGCCAGCAGCTTAGCGGGGGACAGAAATCAGCCCCAGCATTTT. The V and J genes are TRBV7-9 and TRBJ1-5; 7 bases fit TRBD1. Germline V gene sequence: CDR1 SEHNR, CDR2 FQNEAQ (reference sequence). Germline trimming cut 0 bases from V and 4 bases from J; bases unmatched to any gene: 3. The CDR3 has 15 amino acids. The variable domain in full, completed from reference TRBV7-9 and TRBJ1-5, reads DTGVSQNPRHKITKRGQNVTFRCDPISEHNRLYWYRQTLGQGPEFLTYFQNEAQLEKSRLLSDRFSAERPKGSFSTLEIQRTEQGDSAMYLCASSLAGDRNQPQHFGDGTRLSIL.

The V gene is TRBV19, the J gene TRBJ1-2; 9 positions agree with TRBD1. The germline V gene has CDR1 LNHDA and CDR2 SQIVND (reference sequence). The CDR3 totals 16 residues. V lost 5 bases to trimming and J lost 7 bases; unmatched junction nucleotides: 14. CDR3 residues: CASSYGWDRAAAGYTF. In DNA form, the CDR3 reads TGTGCCAGTAGTTACGGGTGGGACAGGGCTGCGGCTGGCTACACCTTC. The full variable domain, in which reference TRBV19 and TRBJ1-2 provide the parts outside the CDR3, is DGGITQSPKYLFRKEGQNVTLSCEQNLNHDAMYWYRQDPGQGLRLIYYSQIVNDFQKGDIAEGYSVSREKKESFPLTVTSAQKNPTAFYLCASSYGWDRAAAGYTFGSGTRLTVV.

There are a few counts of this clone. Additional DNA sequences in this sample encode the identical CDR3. CDR3 DNA sequence: TGTGCCAGCAGCTTGCAGGCGGGCTATGGCTACACCTTC. Amino acid sequence: CASSLQAGYGYTF. This chain connects TRBV5-4 to TRBJ1-2; D call uncertain. This CDR3 has 13 amino acids. Deletions cut 1 base from V and 4 bases from J, with 8 bases between. CDR1 SGHNT and CDR2 YYREEE come from the germline V gene (reference sequence). The variable domain in full, completed from reference TRBV5-4 and TRBJ1-2, reads ETGVTQSPTHLIKTRGQQVTLRCSSQSGHNTVSWYQQALGQGPQFIFQYYREEENGRGNFPPRFSGLQFPNYSSELNVNALELDDSALYLCASSLQAGYGYTFGSGTRLTVV.

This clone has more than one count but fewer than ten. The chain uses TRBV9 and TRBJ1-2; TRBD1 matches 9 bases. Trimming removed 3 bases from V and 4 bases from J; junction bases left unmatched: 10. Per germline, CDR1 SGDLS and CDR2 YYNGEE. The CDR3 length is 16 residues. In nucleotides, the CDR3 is TGTGCCAGCAGCGCCCGAACCAGGGACAGGGTCTATGGCTACACCTTC. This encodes CASSARTRDRVYGYTF.

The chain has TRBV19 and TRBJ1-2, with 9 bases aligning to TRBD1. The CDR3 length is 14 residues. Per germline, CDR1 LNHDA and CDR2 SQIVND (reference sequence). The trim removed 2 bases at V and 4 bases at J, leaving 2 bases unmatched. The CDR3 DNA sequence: TGTGCCAGTAGTATAACAGGGGGCGCCTATGGCTACACCTTC. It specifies CASSITGGAYGYTF. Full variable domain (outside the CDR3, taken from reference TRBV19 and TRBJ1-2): DGGITQSPKYLFRKEGQNVTLSCEQNLNHDAMYWYRQDPGQGLRLIYYSQIVNDFQKGDIAEGYSVSREKKESFPLTVTSAQKNPTAFYLCASSITGGAYGYTFGSGTRLTVV.

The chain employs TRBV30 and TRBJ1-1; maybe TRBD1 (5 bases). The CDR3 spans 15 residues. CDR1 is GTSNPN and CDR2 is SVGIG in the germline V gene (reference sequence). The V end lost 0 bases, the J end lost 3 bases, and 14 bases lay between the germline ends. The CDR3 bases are TGTGCCTGGAGTGTACGGGGGGTCGTTTACACTGAAGCTTTCTTT. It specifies CAWSVRGVVYTEAFF.

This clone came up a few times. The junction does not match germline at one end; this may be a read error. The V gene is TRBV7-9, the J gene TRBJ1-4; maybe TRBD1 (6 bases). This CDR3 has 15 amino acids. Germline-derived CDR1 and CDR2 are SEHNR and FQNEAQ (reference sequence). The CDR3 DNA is TGTTCCAGCAGCTTAGGGGACACCCGCCATGAAAAACTGTTTTTT. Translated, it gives CSSSLGDTRHEKLFF.

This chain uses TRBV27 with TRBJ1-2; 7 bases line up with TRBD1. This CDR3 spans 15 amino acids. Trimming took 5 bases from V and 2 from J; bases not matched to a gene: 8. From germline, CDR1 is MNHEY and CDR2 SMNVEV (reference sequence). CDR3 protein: CASSHQMTGNYGYTF. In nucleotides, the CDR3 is TGTGCCAGCAGTCACCAAATGACAGGGAACTATGGCTACACCTTC.

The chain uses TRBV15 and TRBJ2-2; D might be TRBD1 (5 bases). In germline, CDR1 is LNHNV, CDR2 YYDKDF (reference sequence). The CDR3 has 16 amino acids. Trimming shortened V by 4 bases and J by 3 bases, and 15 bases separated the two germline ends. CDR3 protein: CATSNPGLSYTGELFF. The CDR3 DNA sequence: TGTGCCACCAGCAATCCAGGGTTAAGCTACACCGGGGAGCTGTTTTTT. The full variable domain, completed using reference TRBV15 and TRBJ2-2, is DAMVIQNPRYQVTQFGKPVTLSCSQTLNHNVMYWYQQKSSQAPKLLFHYYDKDFNNEADTPDNFQSRRPNTSFCFLDIRSPGLGDTAMYLCATSNPGLSYTGELFFGEGSRLTVL.

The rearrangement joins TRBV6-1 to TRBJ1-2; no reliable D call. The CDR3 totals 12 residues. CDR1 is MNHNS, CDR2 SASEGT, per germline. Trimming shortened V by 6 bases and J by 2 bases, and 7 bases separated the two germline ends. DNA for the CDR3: TGTGCCAGCAGGGGGAGGAACTATGGCTACACCTTC. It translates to CASRGRNYGYTF.

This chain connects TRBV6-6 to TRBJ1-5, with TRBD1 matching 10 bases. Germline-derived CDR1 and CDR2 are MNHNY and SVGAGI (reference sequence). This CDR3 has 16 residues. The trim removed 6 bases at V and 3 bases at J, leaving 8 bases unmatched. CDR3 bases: TGTGCCAGCAGACCGGGACAGGGGTATGACAATCAGCCCCAGCATTTT. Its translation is CASRPGQGYDNQPQHF.

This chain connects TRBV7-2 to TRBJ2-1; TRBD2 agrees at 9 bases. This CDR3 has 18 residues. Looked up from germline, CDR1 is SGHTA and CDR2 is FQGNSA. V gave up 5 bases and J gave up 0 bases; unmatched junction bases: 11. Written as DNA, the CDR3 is TGTGCCAGCAGCCTGCGGGGCTTGCGGGGGGGCTCCTACAATGAGCAGTTCTTC. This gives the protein CASSLRGLRGGSYNEQFF.

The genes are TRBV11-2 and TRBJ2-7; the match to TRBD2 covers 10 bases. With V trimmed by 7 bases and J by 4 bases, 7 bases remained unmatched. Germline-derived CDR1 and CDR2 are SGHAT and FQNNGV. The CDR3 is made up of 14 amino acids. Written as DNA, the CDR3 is TGTGCCAGCACTCTCGGACTAGCGGCGTACGAGCAGTACTTC. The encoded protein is CASTLGLAAYEQYF.

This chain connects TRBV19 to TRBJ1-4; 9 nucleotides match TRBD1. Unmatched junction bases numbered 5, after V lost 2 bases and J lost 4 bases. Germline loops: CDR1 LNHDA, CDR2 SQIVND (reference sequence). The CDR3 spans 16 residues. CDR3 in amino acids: CASSILGQGFNEKLFF. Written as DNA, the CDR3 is TGTGCCAGTAGTATATTGGGACAGGGTTTTAATGAAAAACTGTTTTTT.

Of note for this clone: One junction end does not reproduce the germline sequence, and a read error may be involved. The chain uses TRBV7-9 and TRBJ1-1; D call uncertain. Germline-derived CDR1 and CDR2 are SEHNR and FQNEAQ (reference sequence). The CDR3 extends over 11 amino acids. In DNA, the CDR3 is TGTTCCAGCAGCTTAGGACTGATCGCTTTCTTT. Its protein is CSSSLGLIAFF.

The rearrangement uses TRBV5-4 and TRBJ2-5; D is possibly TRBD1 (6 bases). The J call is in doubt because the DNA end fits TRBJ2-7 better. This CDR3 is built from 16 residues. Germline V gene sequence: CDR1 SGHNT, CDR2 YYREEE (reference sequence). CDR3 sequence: CASSLGGYRAPYEQYF. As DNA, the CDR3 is TGTGCCAGCAGCTTGGGGGGGTACAGGGCGCCCTACGAGCAGTACTTC.

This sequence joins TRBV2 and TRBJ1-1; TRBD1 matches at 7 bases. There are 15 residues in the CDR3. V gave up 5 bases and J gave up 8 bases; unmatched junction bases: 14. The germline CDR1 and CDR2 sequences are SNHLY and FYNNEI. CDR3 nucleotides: TGTGCCAGCAGTTCCATGGACAGGAGGGCCCGCGAAGCTTTCTTT. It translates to CASSSMDRRAREAFF. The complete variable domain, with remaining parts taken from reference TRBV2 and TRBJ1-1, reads EPEVTQTPSHQVTQMGQEVILRCVPISNHLYFYWYRQILGQKVEFLVSFYNNEISEKSEIFDDQFSVERPDGSNFTLKIRSTKLEDSAMYFCASSSMDRRAREAFFGQGTRLTVV.

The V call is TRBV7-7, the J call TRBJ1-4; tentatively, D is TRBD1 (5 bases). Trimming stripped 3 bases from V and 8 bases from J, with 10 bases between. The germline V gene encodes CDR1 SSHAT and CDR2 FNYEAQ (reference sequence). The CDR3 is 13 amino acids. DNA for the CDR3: TGTGCCAGCAGCTTGACAGTCGGGGAAAAACTGTTTTTT. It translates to CASSLTVGEKLFF.

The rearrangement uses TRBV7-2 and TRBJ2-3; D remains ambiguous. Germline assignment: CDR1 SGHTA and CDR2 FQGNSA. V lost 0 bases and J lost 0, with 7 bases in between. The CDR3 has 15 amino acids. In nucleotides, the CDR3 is TGTGCCAGCAGCTTAGCGGCCTCTAGCACAGATACGCAGTATTTT. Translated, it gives CASSLAASSTDTQYF.

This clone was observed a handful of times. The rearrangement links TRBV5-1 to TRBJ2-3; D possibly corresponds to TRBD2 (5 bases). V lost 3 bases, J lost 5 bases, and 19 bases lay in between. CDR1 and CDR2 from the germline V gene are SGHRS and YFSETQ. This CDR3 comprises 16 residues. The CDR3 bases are TGCGCCAGCAGCTCCCCCGGGGTGGGAGTTCAAGATACGCAGTATTTT. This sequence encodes CASSSPGVGVQDTQYF.

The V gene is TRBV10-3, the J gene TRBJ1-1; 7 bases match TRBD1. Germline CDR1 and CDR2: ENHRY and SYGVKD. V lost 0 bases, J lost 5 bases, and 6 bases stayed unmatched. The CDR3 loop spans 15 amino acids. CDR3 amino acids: CAISESAGGGTEAFF. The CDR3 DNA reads TGTGCCATCAGTGAGTCGGCAGGGGGAGGTACTGAAGCTTTCTTT.

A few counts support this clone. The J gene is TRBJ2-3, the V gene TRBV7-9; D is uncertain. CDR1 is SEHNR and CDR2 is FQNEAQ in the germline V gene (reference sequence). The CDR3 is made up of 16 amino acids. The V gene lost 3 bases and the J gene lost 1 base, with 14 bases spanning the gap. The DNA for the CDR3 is TGTGCCAGCAGCTTTTCTGTCACTCAAGGCACAGATACGCAGTATTTT. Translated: CASSFSVTQGTDTQYF.

The CDR3 bases are TGTGCCAGCAGCCTTCGGACAGGTAGCTCCTATAATTCACCCCTCCACTTT. This encodes CASSLRTGSSYNSPLHF. The chain uses TRBV11-1 and TRBJ1-6; 7 nucleotides agree with TRBD1. Germline V CDR1 and CDR2: SGHAT, FQDESV (reference sequence). V lost 5 bases, J lost 0 bases, and 7 bases stayed unmatched. The CDR3 runs to 17 residues.

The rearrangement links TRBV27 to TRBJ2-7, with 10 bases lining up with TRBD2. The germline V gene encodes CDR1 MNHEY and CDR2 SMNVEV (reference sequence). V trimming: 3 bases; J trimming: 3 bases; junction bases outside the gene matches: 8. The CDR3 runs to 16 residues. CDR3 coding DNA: TGTGCCAGCAGTTTTCTGCTAGCGGGAGTTAACTACGAGCAGTACTTC. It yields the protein CASSFLLAGVNYEQYF.

The CDR3 is CASSLTGGRGNTIYF. Written as DNA, the CDR3 is TGTGCCAGCAGCCTGACAGGGGGCCGTGGAAACACCATATATTTT. The chain has TRBV7-2 and TRBJ1-3; 10 bases fit TRBD1. The ends lost 5 bases at V and 3 bases at J; junction bases unmatched: 4. The CDR3 extends over 15 amino acids. Germline V gives CDR1 SGHTA, CDR2 FQGNSA.

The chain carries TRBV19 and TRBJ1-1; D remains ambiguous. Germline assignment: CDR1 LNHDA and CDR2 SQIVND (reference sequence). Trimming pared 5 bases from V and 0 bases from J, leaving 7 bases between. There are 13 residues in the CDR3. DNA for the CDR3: TGTGCCAGTAGTGAGGCGGTGAACACTGAAGCTTTCTTT. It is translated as CASSEAVNTEAFF.

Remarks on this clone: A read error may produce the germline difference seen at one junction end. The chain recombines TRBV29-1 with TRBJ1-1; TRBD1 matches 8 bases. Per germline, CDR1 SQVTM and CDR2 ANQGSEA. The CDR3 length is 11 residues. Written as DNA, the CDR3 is TGTATGGCAGGGGGCAACACTGAAGCTTTCTTT. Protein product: CMAGGNTEAFF.

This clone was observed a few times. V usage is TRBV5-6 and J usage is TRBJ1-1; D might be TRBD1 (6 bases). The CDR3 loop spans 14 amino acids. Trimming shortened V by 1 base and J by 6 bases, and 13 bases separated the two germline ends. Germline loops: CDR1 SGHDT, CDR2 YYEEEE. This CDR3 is CASSLSRGAPEAFF. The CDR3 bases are TGTGCCAGCAGCTTGTCCCGGGGGGCTCCTGAAGCTTTCTTT.